What follows are 7 T cell receptor beta chains derived from one specimen sequenced in a study of early T cells in non-severe SARS-CoV-2 infection. Using its own MiXCR run on the 5' RACE reads, TCRdb lists one record per CDR3 protein. The table shows about 47,000 distinct CDR3 sequences, with around a tenth occurring only once. Sequencing was performed on whole blood, taken at baseline. These receptor sequences come from an adult who was a healthcare worker with PCR-confirmed SARS-CoV-2 infection or an uninfected control (not recorded which).

The chain's CDR3 is CASSTVEETQYF. CDR3 sequence (DNA): TGTGCCAGCAGTACAGTTGAAGAGACCCAGTACTTC. This rearrangement joins TRBV28 to TRBJ2-5; D ambiguous. Germline V gene data show CDR1 as MDHEN and CDR2 as SYDVKM. The ends were cut back, 5 bases at V and 3 bases at J, with 7 bases in the middle. This CDR3 has 12 amino acids. The full variable domain, with the rest looked up from reference TRBV28 and TRBJ2-5, is DVKVTQSSRYLVKRTGEKVFLECVQDMDHENMFWYRQDPGLGLRLIYFSYDVKMKEKGDIPEGYSVSREKKERFSLILESASTNQTSMYLCASSTVEETQYFGPGTRLLVL.

This rearrangement joins TRBV11-2 to TRBJ2-7; tentatively, D is TRBD2 (5 bases). The V and J ends lost 1 base and 6 bases respectively, with 7 bases between them. The CDR3 loop spans 12 amino acids. In germline, CDR1 is SGHAT, CDR2 FQNNGV. CDR3 in amino acids: CASSLVGGEQYF. DNA for the CDR3: TGTGCCAGCAGCTTAGTTGGAGGCGAGCAGTACTTC. The whole variable domain, remainder taken from reference TRBV11-2 and TRBJ2-7, is EAGVAQSPRYKIIEKRQSVAFWCNPISGHATLYWYQQILGQGPKLLIQFQNNGVVDDSQLPKDRFSAERLKGVDSTLKIQPAKLEDSAVYLCASSLVGGEQYFGPGTRLTVT.

A few counts support this clonotype. V gene TRBV7-9 combines with J gene TRBJ2-5; D remains ambiguous. V was cut by 1 base and J by 1 base, with 4 bases left in between. Germline CDR1 SEHNR, CDR2 FQNEAQ (reference sequence). This CDR3 has 13 amino acids. CDR3 sequence reads: CASSLVSQETQYF. The CDR3 nucleotides read TGTGCCAGCAGCTTAGTCAGCCAAGAGACCCAGTACTTC.

This clonotype was counted between two and nine times. The rearrangement joins TRBV7-9 to TRBJ1-6, with 10 bases that match TRBD1. Germline assignment: CDR1 SEHNR and CDR2 FQNEAQ (reference sequence). The length of the CDR3 is 15 residues. With V trimmed by 6 bases and J by 9 bases, 8 bases remained unmatched. CDR3 sequence: CASRNEGTGVSPLHF. Here the CDR3 DNA reads TGTGCCAGCAGGAACGAAGGGACAGGGGTTTCACCCCTCCACTTT.

This chain links TRBV12-3 or TRBV12-4 with TRBJ1-1; D remains unclear. V gave up 6 bases and J gave up 1 base, with 15 bases separating them. The CDR3 extends over 15 amino acids. The CDR3 coding sequence is TGTGCCAGCAGCCCCGGACCGCCCGAGAACACTGAAGCTTTCTTT. Encoded protein: CASSPGPPENTEAFF.

The table lists this clonotype with many counts. V usage is TRBV2 and J usage is TRBJ1-6, with 7 bases fitting TRBD1. Unmatched junction bases numbered 17, after V lost 3 bases and J lost 9 bases. The CDR3 covers 18 residues. CDR1 SNHLY and CDR2 FYNNEI come from the germline V gene. DNA of the CDR3: TGTGCCAGCAGTGAGGTCCCACCAGGGACAGCGCCTCCTTCACCCCTCCACTTT. Translation gives CASSEVPPGTAPPSPLHF. The whole variable domain, filled in from reference TRBV2 and TRBJ1-6, reads EPEVTQTPSHQVTQMGQEVILRCVPISNHLYFYWYRQILGQKVEFLVSFYNNEISEKSEIFDDQFSVERPDGSNFTLKIRSTKLEDSAMYFCASSEVPPGTAPPSPLHFGNGTRLTVT.

The chain combines TRBV10-1 with TRBJ1-4; TRBD1 matches at 10 bases. Trimming at V came to 6 bases and at J to 2 bases, leaving 6 bases not matched to a gene. This CDR3 spans 16 amino acids. The V gene's germline CDR1 is WNHNN and CDR2 SYGVQD (reference sequence). The CDR3 DNA reads as TGCGCCAGCAGCCCGGGACAGGGGACGACTAATGAAAAACTGTTTTTT. Its protein product is CASSPGQGTTNEKLFF.